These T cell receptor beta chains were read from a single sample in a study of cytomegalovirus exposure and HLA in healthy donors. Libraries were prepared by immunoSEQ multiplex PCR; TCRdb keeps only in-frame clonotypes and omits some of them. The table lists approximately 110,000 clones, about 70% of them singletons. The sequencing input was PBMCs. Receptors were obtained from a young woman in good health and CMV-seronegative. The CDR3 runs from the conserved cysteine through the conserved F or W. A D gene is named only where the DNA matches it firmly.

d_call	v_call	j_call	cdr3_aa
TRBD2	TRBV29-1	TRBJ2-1	CSVDGLAGAHNEQFF
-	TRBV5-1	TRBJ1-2	CASSFSDTALSGYTF
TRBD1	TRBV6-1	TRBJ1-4	CASSSTGLDEKLFF
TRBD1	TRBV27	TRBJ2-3	CASSLPDRVPDTQYF
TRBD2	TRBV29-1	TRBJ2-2	CSVASGTNTGELFF
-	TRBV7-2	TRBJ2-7	CASSLRTANYEQYF
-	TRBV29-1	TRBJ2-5	CSVEGDSLQETQYF
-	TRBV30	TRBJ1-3	CAWTRQGSGNTIYF
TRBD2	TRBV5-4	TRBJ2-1	CATGGNRVGYNEQFF
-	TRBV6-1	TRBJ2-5	CASSEVPGFQETQYF
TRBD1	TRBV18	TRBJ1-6	CASSADRGRSPLHF
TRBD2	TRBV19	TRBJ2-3	CASRRGGTDTQYF
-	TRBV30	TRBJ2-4	CAWSAGPMQYF
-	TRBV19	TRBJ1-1	CASSIRGAWTEAFF
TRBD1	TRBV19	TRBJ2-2	CASSIQGTGTGGELFF
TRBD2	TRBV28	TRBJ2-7	CASSLRREPPFFYEQYF
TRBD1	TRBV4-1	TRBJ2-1	CASSHRGAQTTYNEQFF
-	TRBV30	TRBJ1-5	CAWSPPGGRGQPQHF
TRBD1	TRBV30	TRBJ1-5	CAWSVLTGDQPQHF
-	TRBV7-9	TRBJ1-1	CASSRIPDTEAFF
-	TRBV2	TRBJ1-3	CASSVGGGNTIYF
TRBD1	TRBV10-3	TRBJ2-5	CAISESTGTGSQYF
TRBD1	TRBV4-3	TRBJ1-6	CASSPTGGRYSPLHF